The sequence of this T cell receptor beta chain was determined in a study of blood T cell repertoires in COVID-19. Study summary: COVID-19 samples from acute and convalescent phases originated in the United States, Italy and Spain. T cells, B-cell-depleted T cells, or PBMCs supplied cDNA or gDNA.

The participants were between about 18 and 100 years old and came from fewer than 25 US areas. Cohorts were assigned according to the clinical history that participants reported. Germline CDR1 SQVTM, CDR2 ANQGSEA. Trimming at V came to 6 bases and at J to 2 bases, leaving 6 bases not matched to a gene. The CDR3 is 14 residues long. The data were produced by immunoSEQ multiplex PCR, yet TCRdb's version contains in-frame clones alone and is incomplete. The table lists roughly 250,000 clones, approximately 86% of them singletons. The receptor was derived from a woman aged 25 to 39 with acute COVID-19. The source material was PBMCs or T cells enriched from blood (not recorded which). J is TRBJ2-5 and V is TRBV29-1; 10 nucleotides align to TRBD2. CDR3 region: CSVVLAGRQETQYF. For the CDR3, the DNA is TGCAGCGTCGTACTAGCGGGGAGACAAGAGACCCAGTACTTC.